Listed below are T cell receptor beta chains from one sample, sequenced in a study of blood T cells in healthy people across ages. Using its own MiXCR run on the 5' RACE reads, TCRdb lists one record per CDR3 protein. The sample lists approximately 1.5 million distinct CDR3 sequences; 42% were seen once. Sequencing was performed on blood. These receptors were obtained from a woman between 18 and 29 years old in good health. CDR3s include the opening cysteine and the closing phenylalanine or tryptophan. Fields, in order: V gene, J gene, clone size, D gene, CDR3 DNA, CDR3 protein. A D gene is named only where the DNA matches it firmly. The size field is filled for only some rows; it gives once, few, many or a size class.

V gene: TRBV2
J gene: TRBJ2-3
clone size: -
D gene: -
CDR3 DNA: TGTGCCAGCAGTTTCAGGGGTCCAAGGGCAGATACGCAGTATTTT
CDR3 protein: CASSFRGPRADTQYF

V gene: TRBV4-1
J gene: TRBJ2-1
clone size: few
D gene: -
CDR3 DNA: TGCGCCAGCAGCCAAATCGGCAGGGGCGTAGAGGACAATGAGCAGTTCTTC
CDR3 protein: CASSQIGRGVEDNEQFF

V gene: TRBV5-1
J gene: TRBJ2-1
clone size: many
D gene: -
CDR3 DNA: TGCGCCAGCAGCTTGAGGTGGGGGCAGAGCTCCTACAATGAGCAGTTCTTC
CDR3 protein: CASSLRWGQSSYNEQFF

V gene: TRBV29-1
J gene: TRBJ2-1
clone size: -
D gene: -
CDR3 DNA: TGCAGCGTTGGGCGAGGACAGAACAATGAGCAGTTCTTC
CDR3 protein: CSVGRGQNNEQFF

V gene: TRBV14
J gene: TRBJ1-2
clone size: -
D gene: -
CDR3 DNA: TGTGCCAGCAGCCCAAAGATATCAGGGGATGGCTACACCTTC
CDR3 protein: CASSPKISGDGYTF

V gene: TRBV12-3/TRBV12-4
J gene: TRBJ1-3
clone size: -
D gene: -
CDR3 DNA: TGTGCCAGCACCTTGTGGGACACGGCGGGAAACACCATATATTTT
CDR3 protein: CASTLWDTAGNTIYF

V gene: TRBV25-1
J gene: TRBJ1-2
clone size: many
D gene: -
CDR3 DNA: TGTGCCAGCAGTGAATTCGGCAGGGACGACTATGGCTACACCTTC
CDR3 protein: CASSEFGRDDYGYTF

V gene: TRBV5-1
J gene: TRBJ2-3
clone size: -
D gene: TRBD2
CDR3 DNA: TGCGCCAGCAGCTTTTCACTCGGACTAGCGGGGGTGGCAGATACGCAGTATTTT
CDR3 protein: CASSFSLGLAGVADTQYF

V gene: TRBV9
J gene: TRBJ2-1
clone size: many
D gene: -
CDR3 DNA: TGTGCCAGCAGCGTAGACAGAAGCGCATACAATGAGCAGTTCTTC
CDR3 protein: CASSVDRSAYNEQFF

V gene: TRBV27
J gene: TRBJ1-1
clone size: -
D gene: -
CDR3 DNA: TGTGCCAGCGCCAAATCGATGGGTAGGGGACGGAACACTGAAGCTTTCTTT
CDR3 protein: CASAKSMGRGRNTEAFF

V gene: TRBV7-2
J gene: TRBJ2-5
clone size: many
D gene: -
CDR3 DNA: TGTGCCAGCAGCCTCACCAGATTGGAGACCCAGTACTTC
CDR3 protein: CASSLTRLETQYF

V gene: TRBV27
J gene: TRBJ2-7
clone size: few
D gene: TRBD2
CDR3 DNA: TGTGCCAGCAGTTTATCACTAGCGGGAGGGCCTAGTGAGCAGTACTTC
CDR3 protein: CASSLSLAGGPSEQYF

V gene: TRBV12-3/TRBV12-4
J gene: TRBJ2-5
clone size: -
D gene: TRBD1
CDR3 DNA: TGTGCCAGCAGTTTAGGGGACAGGGGGCGCAATGAGCAGTACTTC
CDR3 protein: CASSLGDRGRNEQYF

V gene: TRBV4-1
J gene: TRBJ2-5
clone size: few
D gene: TRBD2
CDR3 DNA: TGCGCCAGCAGCCATAGGACTAGCGGGGAAGAGACCCAGTACTTC
CDR3 protein: CASSHRTSGEETQYF

V gene: TRBV7-2
J gene: TRBJ2-1
clone size: -
D gene: TRBD2
CDR3 DNA: TGTGCCAGCAGCTTCACTAGCGGGGGCAATGAGCAGTTCTTC
CDR3 protein: CASSFTSGGNEQFF

V gene: TRBV20-1
J gene: TRBJ2-3
clone size: few
D gene: TRBD2
CDR3 DNA: TGCAGTGCCAAACCCGGGACTACCCTTACAGATACGCAGTATTTT
CDR3 protein: CSAKPGTTLTDTQYF

V gene: TRBV20-1
J gene: TRBJ2-6
clone size: -
D gene: TRBD1
CDR3 DNA: TGCAGTGCCAACTCGAGGGACAGGGGAGTCTCTGGGGCCAACGTCCTGACTTTC
CDR3 protein: CSANSRDRGVSGANVLTF

V gene: TRBV12-3/TRBV12-4
J gene: TRBJ1-2
clone size: -
D gene: TRBD1
CDR3 DNA: TGTGCCAGCAGCCTCTCGGGACAGGCTCGTGGCTACACCTTC
CDR3 protein: CASSLSGQARGYTF

V gene: TRBV6-1
J gene: TRBJ2-7
clone size: few
D gene: -
CDR3 DNA: TGTGCCAGCAGTGAACATGGAGGGGTGGCTTCCTACGAGCAGTACTTC
CDR3 protein: CASSEHGGVASYEQYF

V gene: TRBV20-1
J gene: TRBJ1-1
clone size: -
D gene: TRBD1
CDR3 DNA: TGCAGTGCTTCACAGGGGATTGAAGCTTTCTTT
CDR3 protein: CSASQGIEAFF

V gene: TRBV27
J gene: TRBJ2-1
clone size: few
D gene: -
CDR3 DNA: TGTGCCAGCAGTCCACGATCTAGCGCCAATGAGCAGTTCTTC
CDR3 protein: CASSPRSSANEQFF

V gene: TRBV20-1
J gene: TRBJ2-2
clone size: -
D gene: -
CDR3 DNA: TGCAGTGCTGTACGGGGGAACACCGGGGAGCTGTTTTTT
CDR3 protein: CSAVRGNTGELFF

V gene: TRBV20-1
J gene: TRBJ2-7
clone size: -
D gene: -
CDR3 DNA: TGCAGTGCTGAGACCCGGGTGAGGTACGAGCAGTACTTC
CDR3 protein: CSAETRVRYEQYF

V gene: TRBV29-1
J gene: TRBJ2-6
clone size: few
D gene: -
CDR3 DNA: TGCAGCGTTGATCACTCCTGGGGATTCTTGACCGGGGCCAACGTCCTGACTTTC
CDR3 protein: CSVDHSWGFLTGANVLTF

V gene: TRBV3-1
J gene: TRBJ1-2
clone size: -
D gene: -
CDR3 DNA: TGTGCAAGCAGCCAAGCGTGGGTTGTAGGTGGCTACACCTTC
CDR3 protein: CASSQAWVVGGYTF

V gene: TRBV15
J gene: TRBJ2-1
clone size: once
D gene: TRBD1
CDR3 DNA: TGTGCCACCAGCAGAGGGCGACAGGGGGGGTACAATGAGCAGTTCTTC
CDR3 protein: CATSRGRQGGYNEQFF

V gene: TRBV27
J gene: TRBJ1-2
clone size: -
D gene: -
CDR3 DNA: TGTGCCAGCAGTTTGGCAGGAACTCCTAACTATTGCTACACCTTC
CDR3 protein: CASSLAGTPNYCYTF

V gene: TRBV7-9
J gene: TRBJ2-4
clone size: -
D gene: TRBD1
CDR3 DNA: TGTGCCAGCAGCTTAAATTCCGATCACAGGGGTGACATTCAGTACTTC
CDR3 protein: CASSLNSDHRGDIQYF

V gene: TRBV2
J gene: TRBJ2-5
clone size: -
D gene: -
CDR3 DNA: TGTGCCAGCAGTGATGGGCAGGGGACGGAGACCCAGTACTTC
CDR3 protein: CASSDGQGTETQYF

V gene: TRBV3-1
J gene: TRBJ2-7
clone size: -
D gene: -
CDR3 DNA: TGTGCCAGCAGCCTAGAACGGGAATACGAACAGTACTTC
CDR3 protein: CASSLEREYEQYF

V gene: TRBV20-1
J gene: TRBJ1-5
clone size: -
D gene: TRBD1
CDR3 DNA: TGCAGTGCTAGATCCCCGGGACAGGGACCTTATCAGCCCCAGCATTTT
CDR3 protein: CSARSPGQGPYQPQHF

V gene: TRBV7-9
J gene: TRBJ1-3
clone size: -
D gene: -
CDR3 DNA: TGTGCCAGCATCCGGCAGGGTAACTCTGGAAACACCATATATTTT
CDR3 protein: CASIRQGNSGNTIYF

V gene: TRBV29-1
J gene: TRBJ2-3
clone size: many
D gene: -
CDR3 DNA: TGCAGCGCCCACAGGGAATCGACAACAGATACGCAGTATTTT
CDR3 protein: CSAHRESTTDTQYF

V gene: TRBV21-1
J gene: TRBJ1-2
clone size: few
D gene: -
CDR3 DNA: TGTGCCAGCATTGGTAGCAATGGCTACACCTTC
CDR3 protein: CASIGSNGYTF

V gene: TRBV3-1
J gene: TRBJ2-1
clone size: -
D gene: -
CDR3 DNA: TGTGCCAGCAGCACCCAACAGGGTGTCGGTGAGCAGTTCTTC
CDR3 protein: CASSTQQGVGEQFF

V gene: TRBV9
J gene: TRBJ1-4
clone size: -
D gene: TRBD1
CDR3 DNA: TGTGCCAGCAGCGGGACAGGGAATGAAGAACTGTTTTTT
CDR3 protein: CASSGTGNEELFF

V gene: TRBV14
J gene: TRBJ2-7
clone size: few
D gene: -
CDR3 DNA: TGTGCCAGCAGCCCCCGAGGGAAATCCTACGAGCAGTACTTC
CDR3 protein: CASSPRGKSYEQYF

V gene: TRBV6-2/TRBV6-3
J gene: TRBJ2-6
clone size: few
D gene: -
CDR3 DNA: TGTGCCAGCACCGCCACAGGGTCTGGGGCCAACGTCCTGACTTTC
CDR3 protein: CASTATGSGANVLTF

V gene: TRBV7-9
J gene: TRBJ2-7
clone size: -
D gene: -
CDR3 DNA: TGTGCCAGCAGCTATCCTGGCGACGAGCAGTACTTC
CDR3 protein: CASSYPGDEQYF

V gene: TRBV6-2/TRBV6-3
J gene: TRBJ2-3
clone size: -
D gene: -
CDR3 DNA: TGTGCCTGCAAGAGCGGCGGGGATACGCAGTATTTT
CDR3 protein: CACKSGGDTQYF

V gene: TRBV4-3
J gene: TRBJ2-6
clone size: once
D gene: -
CDR3 DNA: TGCGCCAGCAGCCAAGATAATGGGGGGACAGGGGCCAACGTCCTGACTTTC
CDR3 protein: CASSQDNGGTGANVLTF

V gene: TRBV29-1
J gene: TRBJ1-4
clone size: -
D gene: -
CDR3 DNA: TGCAGCGGTGAATATAGGGAAAAACTGTTTTTT
CDR3 protein: CSGEYREKLFF

V gene: TRBV7-7
J gene: TRBJ2-7
clone size: -
D gene: TRBD2
CDR3 DNA: TGTGCTAGCAGCCCCGGGAGGAATGGATACGAGCAGTACTTC
CDR3 protein: CASSPGRNGYEQYF

V gene: TRBV6-6
J gene: TRBJ1-2
clone size: -
D gene: -
CDR3 DNA: TGTGCCAGCAGTTACCCGGGCGGCTATGGCTACACCTTC
CDR3 protein: CASSYPGGYGYTF

V gene: TRBV20-1
J gene: TRBJ1-5
clone size: -
D gene: -
CDR3 DNA: TGCAGTGCTAGAGTTTCTGGCAATCAGCCCCAGCATTTT
CDR3 protein: CSARVSGNQPQHF

V gene: TRBV9
J gene: TRBJ2-7
clone size: -
D gene: TRBD1
CDR3 DNA: TGTGCCAGCAGCGTAGAGAGACAGGGATACGAGCAGTACTTC
CDR3 protein: CASSVERQGYEQYF

V gene: TRBV7-2
J gene: TRBJ2-2
clone size: -
D gene: TRBD2
CDR3 DNA: TGTGCCAGCAGCTCAACCCCCGGGACTAGCACTACCGGGGAGCTGTTTTTT
CDR3 protein: CASSSTPGTSTTGELFF